This TCR beta chain was recorded in a study of CD8 T cells in ankylosing spondylitis. A remark on this clonotype: The antigen remains undetermined.

The CDR3 covers 14 residues. Germline V gene sequence: CDR1 MNHNS, CDR2 SASEGT. J gave up 4 bases and V 6 bases, and 6 bases lay outside the gene matches. General study points: Disease-associated clonotypes exhibited CD8+ identity and were relatively infrequent in peripheral blood.

A single record per CDR3 protein comes from TCRdb applying MiXCR to the 5' RACE reads. The sample lists around 250,000 distinct CDR3 sequences, over 15% seen once, with around 32% in the top ten. Material: blood, either unsorted or a sorted T cell fraction (not recorded which). The chain carries TRBV6-1 and TRBJ1-1; 9 positions agree with TRBD1. This receptor was identified in a male donor with ankylosing spondylitis or in good health (not recorded which). The CDR3 nucleotides read TGTGCCAGCAGCCCCGGGACAGGGAGCACTGAAGCTTTCTTT. Amino acids: CASSPGTGSTEAFF.